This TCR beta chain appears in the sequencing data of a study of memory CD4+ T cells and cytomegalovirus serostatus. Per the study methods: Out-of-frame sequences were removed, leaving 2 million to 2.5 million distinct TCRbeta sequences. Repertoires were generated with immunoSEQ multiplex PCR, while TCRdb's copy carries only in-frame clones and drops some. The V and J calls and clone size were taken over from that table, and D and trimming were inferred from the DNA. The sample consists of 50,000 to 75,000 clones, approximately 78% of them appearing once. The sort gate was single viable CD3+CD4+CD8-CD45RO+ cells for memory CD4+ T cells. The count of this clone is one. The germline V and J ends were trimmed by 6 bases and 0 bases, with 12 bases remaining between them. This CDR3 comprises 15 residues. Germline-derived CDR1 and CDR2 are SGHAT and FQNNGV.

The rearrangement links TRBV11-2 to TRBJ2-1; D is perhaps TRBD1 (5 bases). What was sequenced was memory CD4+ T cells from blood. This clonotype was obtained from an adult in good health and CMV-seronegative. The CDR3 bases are TGTGCCAGCAGAATGGGGCACAACTCCTACAATGAGCAGTTCTTC. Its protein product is CASRMGHNSYNEQFF. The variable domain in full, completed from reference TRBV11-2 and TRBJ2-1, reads EAGVAQSPRYKIIEKRQSVAFWCNPISGHATLYWYQQILGQGPKLLIQFQNNGVVDDSQLPKDRFSAERLKGVDSTLKIQPAKLEDSAVYLCASRMGHNSYNEQFFGPGTRLTVL.